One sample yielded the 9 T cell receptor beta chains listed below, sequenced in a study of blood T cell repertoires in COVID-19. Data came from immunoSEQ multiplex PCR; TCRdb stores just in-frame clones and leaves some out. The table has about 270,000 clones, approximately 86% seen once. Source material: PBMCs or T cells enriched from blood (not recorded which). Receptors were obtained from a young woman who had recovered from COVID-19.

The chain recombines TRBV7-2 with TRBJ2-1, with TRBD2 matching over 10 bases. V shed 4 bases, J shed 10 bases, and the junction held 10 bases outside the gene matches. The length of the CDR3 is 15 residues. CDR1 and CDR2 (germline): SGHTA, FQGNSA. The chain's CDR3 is CASSYGLAGVGEQFF. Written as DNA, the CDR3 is TGTGCCAGCAGCTATGGGCTAGCGGGAGTCGGGGAGCAGTTCTTC.

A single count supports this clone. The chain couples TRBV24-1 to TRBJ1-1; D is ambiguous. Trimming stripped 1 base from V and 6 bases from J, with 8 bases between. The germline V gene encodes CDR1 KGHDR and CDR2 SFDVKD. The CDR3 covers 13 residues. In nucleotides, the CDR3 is TGTGCCACCAGTGATTTAGGAGGAGCTGAAGCTTTCTTT. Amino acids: CATSDLGGAEAFF.

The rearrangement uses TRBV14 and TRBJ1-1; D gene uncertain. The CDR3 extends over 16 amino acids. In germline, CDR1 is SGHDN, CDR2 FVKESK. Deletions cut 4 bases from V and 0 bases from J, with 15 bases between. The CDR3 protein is CASSRLSYSLNTEAFF. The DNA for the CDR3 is TGTGCCAGCAGCCGCCTCTCGTACAGCTTGAACACTGAAGCTTTCTTT.

CDR3 nucleotides: TGTGCCAGCAGGGCTACAGGCTACGAGCAGTACTTC. Translated, it gives CASRATGYEQYF. The V gene is TRBV12-3 or TRBV12-4, the J gene TRBJ2-7, with a tentative D call TRBD1 (5 bases). The V end lost 6 bases, the J end lost 3 bases, and 9 bases lay between the germline ends. This CDR3 is built from 12 residues.

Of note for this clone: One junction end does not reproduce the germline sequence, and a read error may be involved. As DNA, the CDR3 is TGTGCCAGCAGCTTATACCGGGGTGAGCAGTTCTTC. As protein: CASSLYRGEQFF. This rearrangement joins TRBV28 to TRBJ2-1; the D gene is possibly TRBD2 (5 bases). This CDR3 comprises 12 residues. Germline V lookup: CDR1 MDHEN, CDR2 SYDVKM.

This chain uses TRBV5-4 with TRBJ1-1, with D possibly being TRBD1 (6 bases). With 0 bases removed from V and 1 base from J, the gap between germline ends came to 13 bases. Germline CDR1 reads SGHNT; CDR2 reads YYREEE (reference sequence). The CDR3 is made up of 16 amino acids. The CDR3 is CASSLAPRGGNTEAFF. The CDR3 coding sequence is TGTGCCAGCAGCTTGGCTCCCAGGGGTGGGAACACTGAAGCTTTCTTT.

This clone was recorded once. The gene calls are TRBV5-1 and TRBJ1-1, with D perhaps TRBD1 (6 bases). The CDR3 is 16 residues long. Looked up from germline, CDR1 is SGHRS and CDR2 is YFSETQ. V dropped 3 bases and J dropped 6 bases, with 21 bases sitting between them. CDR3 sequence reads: CASSSQGGYITAEAFF. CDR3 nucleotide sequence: TGCGCCAGCAGCTCACAGGGTGGATACATAACGGCTGAAGCTTTCTTT. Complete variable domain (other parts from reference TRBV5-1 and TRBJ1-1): KAGVTQTPRYLIKTRGQQVTLSCSPISGHRSVSWYQQTPGQGLQFLFEYFSETQRNKGNFPGRFSGRQFSNSRSEMNVSTLELGDSALYLCASSSQGGYITAEAFFGQGTRLTVV.

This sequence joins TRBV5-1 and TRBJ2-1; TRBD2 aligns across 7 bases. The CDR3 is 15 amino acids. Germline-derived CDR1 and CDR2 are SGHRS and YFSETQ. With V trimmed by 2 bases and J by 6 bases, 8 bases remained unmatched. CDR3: CASSFGRESGNEQFF. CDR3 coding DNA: TGCGCCAGCAGCTTCGGGCGGGAGTCGGGCAATGAGCAGTTCTTC.

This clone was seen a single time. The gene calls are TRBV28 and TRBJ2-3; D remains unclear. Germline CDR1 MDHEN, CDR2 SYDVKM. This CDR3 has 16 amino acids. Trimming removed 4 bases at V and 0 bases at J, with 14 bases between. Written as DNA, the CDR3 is TGTGCCAGCAGTTCCCCGGTAGTCTCTAGCACAGATACGCAGTATTTT. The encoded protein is CASSSPVVSSTDTQYF. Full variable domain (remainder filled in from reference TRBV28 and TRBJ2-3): DVKVTQSSRYLVKRTGEKVFLECVQDMDHENMFWYRQDPGLGLRLIYFSYDVKMKEKGDIPEGYSVSREKKERFSLILESASTNQTSMYLCASSSPVVSSTDTQYFGPGTRLTVL.